These T cell receptor beta chains were read from a single sample in a study of cytomegalovirus exposure and HLA in healthy donors. Sequenced by immunoSEQ multiplex PCR; TCRdb stores in-frame clones only, minus some. The data hold some 150,000 clones, with around three fifths observed a single time. The sample consisted of PBMCs. The receptors here all came from a woman aged 40 to 50 in good health and CMV-seronegative. Each CDR3 is given without its conserved first and last residue. Fields, in order: CDR3 length, J gene, V gene, CDR3 protein.

12	TRBJ1-4	TRBV21-1	ASSARKTGEKLF
13	TRBJ2-7	TRBV25-1	ASSEYDSGGYEQY
13	TRBJ1-2	TRBV5-6	ASSLGSGSPYGYT
17	TRBJ1-1	TRBV4-2	ASSQRGGGAIPEGTEAF
14	TRBJ2-1	TRBV5-1	ASSLVGQEAYNEQF
14	TRBJ2-7	TRBV4-1	ASSQGLAEGSYEQY
12	TRBJ2-7	TRBV6-1	ASNRAQGAYEQY
12	TRBJ2-3	TRBV30	AWTWGGVGDTQY
12	TRBJ2-1	TRBV11-2	ATRQASSYNEQF
12	TRBJ1-2	TRBV6-5	ASSTPGGGDGYT
10	TRBJ1-1	TRBV30	AWRRGSTEAF
13	TRBJ1-1	TRBV14	ASSQRDRLNTEAF
11	TRBJ2-5	TRBV11-2	ASGAGIQETQY
12	TRBJ2-3	TRBV28	ASSTGGIRDTQY
14	TRBJ1-4	TRBV7-2	ASSLFPGKTNEKLF
11	TRBJ1-5	TRBV6-6	ASSYGEDQPQH
12	TRBJ2-7	TRBV5-1	ASSPGGGTYEQY
12	TRBJ1-1	TRBV7-9	ASSPTGVGTEAF
14	TRBJ1-2	TRBV21-1	ASSKVEGSVNYGYT
11	TRBJ1-1	TRBV11-3	ASSALGETEAF
12	TRBJ1-4	TRBV10-2	ASSIGDFNEKLF
10	TRBJ2-5	TRBV2	ASSERGVTQY
12	TRBJ1-4	TRBV27	ASSLRGSGEKLF
14	TRBJ2-6	TRBV19	ASSIRSTTGANVLT
11	TRBJ2-7	TRBV5-6	ASSRVLTYEQY
11	TRBJ1-1	TRBV18	ASSPQLNTEAF
14	TRBJ2-5	TRBV5-6	ASSLWEQGLRETQY
14	TRBJ2-2	TRBV7-9	ASSGGQSASTGELF
12	TRBJ1-5	TRBV18	ASSPSQGGQPQH
12	TRBJ2-2	TRBV2	ASSVFGDTGELF
11	TRBJ1-1	TRBV27	ASSFRANTEAF
14	TRBJ2-6	TRBV28	ASGGSVPSGANVLT
12	TRBJ1-1	TRBV25-1	ASSASGQVGDAF
13	TRBJ2-1	TRBV2	ASIRLAGVDNEQF